The 14 T cell receptor beta chains below come from one sample, sequenced in a study of low-dose radiotherapy and immunotherapy resistance in tumors (dated 2022 in TCRdb). Sequencing used an Illumina HiSeq 2500. To make first-strand cDNA, Superscript III was used along with a set of TRAV- and TRBV-specific primers so that both the TCRalpha and TCRbeta chains were covered. TCRs were amplified with Phusion for about 20 PCR cycles using a constant-region primer together with the adapter attached to the V primers. The raw public reads went through TCRdb reprocessing: fastp at Q25, MiXCR clone calling, in-frame beta chains kept. Every distinct CDR3 protein forms one entry, paired with its most common genes and DNA. Here the sample has approximately 80,000 distinct CDR3 sequences; 15% to 20% occur a single time. The ten largest clones capture approximately 1.5% of the sample. The sample's time point, from its label and the paper: after trial treatment. Interpreted using the paper, the treatment or condition label stands for: LDRT plus nivolumab, ipilimumab, low-dose cyclophosphamide and aspirin (RACIN trial).

The material sequenced was PBMCs, taken after low-dose radiotherapy plus immunotherapy. The receptors originated from a male donor with prostate cancer.

Many counts were recorded for this clonotype. This chain joins TRBV5-6 and TRBJ1-5; a possible D gene is TRBD1 (5 bases). Germline lookup yields CDR1 SGHDT and CDR2 YYEEEE. The CDR3 loop spans 16 amino acids. V lost 2 bases to trimming and J lost 0 bases, with 12 bases between them. The CDR3 region has the DNA TGTGCCAGCAGCTTCGGAACAGGCAATAGCAATCAGCCCCAGCATTTT. This sequence encodes CASSFGTGNSNQPQHF.

In this sample, this clonotype turned up many times. The chain carries TRBV6-1 and TRBJ1-1; the D is unclear. The V gene's germline CDR1 is MNHNS and CDR2 SASEGT. The CDR3 is 12 amino acids. The V and J ends lost 0 bases and 5 bases respectively, with 4 bases between them. In nucleotides, the CDR3 is TGTGCCAGCAGTGAAGCGCGAACTGAAGCTTTCTTT. Amino acids: CASSEARTEAFF.

The genes are TRBV11-1 and TRBJ2-7; TRBD1 matches 9 bases. V was clipped by 5 bases and J by 3 bases; unmatched bases: 5. Germline CDR1 is SGHAT and CDR2 is FQDESV (reference sequence). There are 14 residues in the CDR3. The CDR3 DNA follows: TGTGCCAGCAGCCCGGGACAGGGTTACTACGAGCAGTACTTC. It codes for CASSPGQGYYEQYF.

This clonotype was observed at least ten times. The chain links TRBV18 to TRBJ2-1; D remains ambiguous. The CDR3 is 15 residues long. Trimming took off 1 base at V and 0 bases at J, with 7 bases between the two ends. Germline lookup yields CDR1 KGHSH and CDR2 LQKENI. CDR3 DNA sequence: TGTGCCAGCTCACCACTGTTGAGCTCCTACAATGAGCAGTTCTTC. Translation gives CASSPLLSSYNEQFF.

This chain uses TRBV5-1 with TRBJ1-1, with a tentative D call TRBD1 (5 bases). The CDR3 is 13 residues long. The V and J ends lost 3 bases and 10 bases respectively, with 16 bases between them. Per germline, CDR1 SGHRS and CDR2 YFSETQ. The CDR3 nucleotides read TGCGCCAGCAGCTCGGGGGACGGCCCAGGAGCTTTCTTT. Translation: CASSSGDGPGAFF.

This clonotype was counted ten times or more. The chain carries TRBV30 and TRBJ1-1; D is uncertain. V lost 0 bases and J lost 9, with 11 bases in between. Germline CDR1 and CDR2: GTSNPN and SVGIG (reference sequence). The CDR3 is 12 amino acids. The CDR3 bases are TGTGCCTGGAGTGTCAGTAAGCAGCAAGCTTTCTTT. Translation: CAWSVSKQQAFF.

The table lists this clonotype with many counts. The genes are TRBV7-2 and TRBJ1-5; tentative D call: TRBD1 (5 bases). V dropped 5 bases and J dropped 15 bases, with 17 bases sitting between them. The CDR3 spans 12 residues. Germline V CDR1 and CDR2: SGHTA, FQGNSA. As DNA, the CDR3 is TGTGCCAGCAGCCGGGTCGGGGCTCCGATGCATTTT. Amino acids: CASSRVGAPMHF.

About this clonotype: This probably arose from a read error, given a far larger clone one base away. The chain combines TRBV10-3 with TRBJ2-7; 10 bases agree with TRBD1. The V gene end was trimmed by 4 bases and the J gene end by 7 bases; junction bases not matched to a gene: 16. CDR3 length: 17 amino acids. Germline lookup yields CDR1 ENHRY and CDR2 SYGVKD. The CDR3 here is CAISGQGATSSYNEQYF. In DNA, the CDR3 is TGTGCCATCAGTGGACAGGGGGCCACGAGCTCCTACAATGAGCAGTACTTC.

This clonotype occurred many times. This chain connects TRBV29-1 to TRBJ2-1, with 10 bases matching TRBD1. The V gene end was trimmed by 4 bases and the J gene end by 0 bases; junction bases not matched to a gene: 6. The CDR3 is made up of 16 amino acids. Germline loops: CDR1 SQVTM, CDR2 ANQGSEA. CDR3 sequence: CSVVLGDRGSYNEQFF. In nucleotides, the CDR3 is TGCAGCGTTGTATTAGGGGACAGGGGCTCCTACAATGAGCAGTTCTTC.

This clonotype showed up many times. V is TRBV28 and J is TRBJ2-2; maybe TRBD2 (6 bases). From germline, CDR1 is MDHEN and CDR2 SYDVKM. This CDR3 has 14 residues. The germline V and J ends were trimmed by 5 bases and 14 bases, with 21 bases remaining between them. The CDR3 sequence: CASSLLLDNAGLFF. The CDR3 DNA reads as TGTGCCAGCAGTCTGCTTCTGGACAATGCGGGACTGTTTTTT. The full variable domain, rest sourced from reference TRBV28 and TRBJ2-2, is DVKVTQSSRYLVKRTGEKVFLECVQDMDHENMFWYRQDPGLGLRLIYFSYDVKMKEKGDIPEGYSVSREKKERFSLILESASTNQTSMYLCASSLLLDNAGLFFGEGSRLTVL.

The table lists this clonotype with many counts. The chain employs TRBV5-6 and TRBJ2-2; the match to TRBD1 covers 9 bases. The CDR3 has 18 residues. In germline, CDR1 is SGHDT, CDR2 YYEEEE. With V trimmed by 1 base and J by 4 bases, 11 bases remained unmatched. The chain's CDR3 is CASSLWGQGRKGTGELFF. CDR3 nucleotide sequence: TGTGCCAGCAGCTTGTGGGGACAGGGAAGAAAAGGCACCGGGGAGCTGTTTTTT.

The rearrangement uses TRBV9 and TRBJ2-1, with D maybe TRBD1 (7 bases). Germline V gene lookup returns CDR1 SGDLS and CDR2 YYNGEE. Trimming left V 3 bases short and J 8 bases short, with 12 bases between. The CDR3 is 13 amino acids. As DNA, the CDR3 is TGTGCCAGCAGCGGCGGAGGGGGCTATGAGCAGTTCTTC. Protein: CASSGGGGYEQFF.

There are many counts of this clonotype. The CDR3 region is CASSASTGTSGSYSSTQYF. DNA of the CDR3: TGTGCCAGCAGCGCTTCCACCGGGACTAGCGGGTCCTATTCCAGTACGCAGTATTTT. V gene TRBV9 combines with J gene TRBJ2-3; 12 nucleotides align to TRBD2. Germline CDR1 is SGDLS and CDR2 is YYNGEE. V gave up 3 bases and J gave up 8 bases; unmatched junction bases: 19. The CDR3 extends over 19 amino acids.

This clonotype was seen ten or more times. The CDR3 sequence is CASSQGPANTEAFF. The CDR3 nucleotides are TGCGCCAGCAGCCAGGGACCGGCGAACACTGAAGCTTTCTTT. The chain uses TRBV5-1 and TRBJ1-1, with D perhaps matching TRBD1 (5 bases). Trimming stripped 4 bases from V and 1 base from J, with 11 bases between. The CDR3 has 14 residues. The germline V gene encodes CDR1 SGHRS and CDR2 YFSETQ.